Listed below are T cell receptor beta chains from one sample, sequenced in a study of PD-1 blockade in classical Hodgkin lymphoma. Clones were read by immunoSEQ multiplex PCR, and TCRdb kept only the in-frame ones, dropping some. The sample holds 50,000 to 65,000 clones, around 89% seen once. Sequences were derived from peripheral blood mononuclear cells (PBMCs), sampled before the second cycle of nivolumab. These receptors all come from a human donor with classical Hodgkin lymphoma. CDR3s include the opening cysteine and the closing phenylalanine or tryptophan. D genes are given only for firm matches. Only some rows state a clone size, as once, few, many or a class for expanded clones.

TRBJ1-2 . TRBV14 . TGTGCCAGCAGCCAAGATCTCCGGGGGTATGGCTACACCTTC CASSQDLRGYGYTF
TRBJ2-5 few TRBV5-1 TRBD1 TGCGCCAGCAGCTTGGACGGGACAGCACAAGAGACCCAGTACTTC CASSLDGTAQETQYF
TRBJ2-5 . TRBV10-3 . TGTGCCATCAGAGCGACAGAACTGAAGACCCAGTACTTC CAIRATELKTQYF
TRBJ1-1 . TRBV5-1 TRBD1 TGCGCCAGCAGCCCGGCCTACAGGGGGCAGGGCACTGAAGCTTTCTTT CASSPAYRGQGTEAFF
TRBJ2-1 . TRBV9 . TGTGCCAGCACCCCTATCTCAGGGAATACCTACAATGAGCAGTTCTTC CASTPISGNTYNEQFF
TRBJ2-3 . TRBV4-1 . TGCGCCAGCAGCCAACTTAGCACGGGCGGGGATACGCAGTATTTT CASSQLSTGGDTQYF
TRBJ2-7 . TRBV5-1 . TGCGCCAGCAGCTTGGCCGGGATGCCTGGTTACGAGCAGTACTTC CASSLAGMPGYEQYF
TRBJ1-6 few TRBV7-3 TRBD1 TGTGCCAGCAGCTTAAGAGAGGGGGCCTATTCACCCCTCCACTTT CASSLREGAYSPLHF
TRBJ1-6 . TRBV5-6 . TGTGCCAGCAGCTTGGGGACCGTAGATAATTCACCCCTCCACTTT CASSLGTVDNSPLHF
TRBJ2-3 . TRBV5-1 TRBD2 TGCGCCAGCAGCTCCCTCCCGACTAGCGGGGGGACAGATACGCAGTATTTT CASSSLPTSGGTDTQYF
TRBJ2-5 . TRBV7-3 TRBD2 TGTGCCAGCAGCCGGGGGGGCTTTGAGACCCAGTACTTC CASSRGGFETQYF
TRBJ2-1 . TRBV7-7 TRBD2 TGTGCCAGCCCGGGGACTAGCGGGGTTTACAATGAGCAGTTCTTC CASPGTSGVYNEQFF
TRBJ2-2 . TRBV5-1 TRBD1 TGCGCCAGCAGCTTCCGGGACAGGAACACCGGGGAGCTGTTTTTT CASSFRDRNTGELFF
TRBJ2-2 . TRBV6-6 . TGTGCCAGCAGTTACTCATTCGCCACCGGGGAGCTGTTTTTT CASSYSFATGELFF
TRBJ2-7 . TRBV5-1 TRBD2 TGCGCCAGCAGCTTGGTTAGCGGGGAAGGTTCCTACGAGCAGTACTTC CASSLVSGEGSYEQYF
TRBJ2-5 . TRBV27 TRBD2 TGTGCCAGCAGCCCTAGCGGGGGTTGGGAGACCCAGTACTTC CASSPSGGWETQYF
TRBJ2-2 . TRBV5-1 TRBD2 TGCGCCAGCAGCCAAACCCCAGCGGGAAAAGGGGCCGGGGAGCTGTTTTTT CASSQTPAGKGAGELFF
TRBJ1-5 once TRBV6-6 . TGTGCCAGCAGTTACCTTATGGGTCAGCCCCAGCATTTT CASSYLMGQPQHF
TRBJ1-1 few TRBV30 . TGTGCCTACTCCGGGCGGGTCCCTCGCGTGACTGAAGCTTTCTTT CAYSGRVPRVTEAFF
TRBJ2-7 . TRBV5-1 TRBD1 TGCGCCAGCAGCGCCGGGACAGGGGTGACCGAGCAGTACTTC CASSAGTGVTEQYF
TRBJ1-5 . TRBV5-1 . TGCGCCAGCAGCGCAGGGGACAGCAATCAGCCCCAGCATTTT CASSAGDSNQPQHF
TRBJ2-1 once TRBV5-5 . TGTGCCAGCAGCTTGGGGTGGGGTGCTAGCGACAATGAGCAGTTCTTC CASSLGWGASDNEQFF
TRBJ2-7 . TRBV5-1 TRBD2 TGCGCCAGCAGGGATTTAGCGGGGGGGAACTACGAGCAGTACTTC CASRDLAGGNYEQYF
TRBJ2-7 . TRBV5-1 . TGCGCCAGCAATCCCGCAGGACAAGGCGGAGGGGAGCAGTACTTC CASNPAGQGGGEQYF
TRBJ2-1 . TRBV19 . TGTGCCAGTAGTATAGATCTCCCACGGTGGCAGTTCTTC CASSIDLPRWQFF
TRBJ2-2 . TRBV6-5 . TGTGCCAGCAGGCAGGGAAGCGGGGAGCTGTTTTTT CASRQGSGELFF
TRBJ2-5 . TRBV9 . TGTGCCAGCAGCGTAGGGGGTTCAGAGACCCAGTACTTC CASSVGGSETQYF
TRBJ2-7 . TRBV6-6 . TGTGCCAGCAGTTATTCCCTTAAGGAGCAGTACTTC CASSYSLKEQYF
TRBJ2-6 . TRBV5-1 . TGCGCCAGCAGCGAACAGGGAGCTCGAGCTTCTGGGGCCAACGTCCTGACTTTC CASSEQGARASGANVLTF
TRBJ1-4 once TRBV19 . TGTGCCAGTAAATCGCGTCACCCCGCCTACGAGTGGAATGAAAAACTGTTTTTT CASKSRHPAYEWNEKLFF
TRBJ1-1 . TRBV15 . TGTGCCACCAGCAGGGTACAGGGTGGAACTGAAGCTTTCTTT CATSRVQGGTEAFF
TRBJ1-2 . TRBV2 . TGTGCCAGCATGCCCTCATACAGGAGACAAAACTATGGCTACACCTTC CASMPSYRRQNYGYTF
TRBJ2-5 . TRBV7-3 TRBD2 TGTGCCAGCAGCCCGCTAGCGGGGGGCCAAGAGACCCAGTACTTC CASSPLAGGQETQYF
TRBJ2-5 . TRBV29-1 . TGCAGCGCGCTGCTAGCGCGGGGAGAGACCCAGTACTTC CSALLARGETQYF
TRBJ2-7 . TRBV6-6 . TGTGCCAGCAGTCGGACCCAAACCTACGAGCAGTACTTC CASSRTQTYEQYF
TRBJ1-5 few TRBV19 . TGTGCCAGTAGTATAGTTGGGGGTTCGGATCAGCCCCAGCATTTT CASSIVGGSDQPQHF
TRBJ2-2 . TRBV9 . TGTGCCAGCAGCGTAGATGTACTAGTGAACACCGGGGAGCTGTTTTTT CASSVDVLVNTGELFF
TRBJ2-5 . TRBV5-1 TRBD2 TGCGCCAGCAGCCCTCGGGGGGGCAGAGAGACCCAGTACTTC CASSPRGGRETQYF
TRBJ2-6 . TRBV30 . TGTGCCTGGAAGGGGAAAGGCGACGGGGCCAACGTCCTGACTTTC CAWKGKGDGANVLTF
TRBJ2-2 . TRBV28 . TGTGCCAGCAGTTCGTGGGGAACTACCGGGGAGCTGTTTTTT CASSSWGTTGELFF
TRBJ2-5 . TRBV5-1 TRBD1 TGCGCCAGCAGCTCCGCAGGGGGCTCCCAAGAGACCCAGTACTTC CASSSAGGSQETQYF
TRBJ2-1 . TRBV20-1 . TGCAGTGCAGGAGATTACAATGAGCAGTTCTTC CSAGDYNEQFF